This T cell receptor (beta chain) was sequenced for a study of blood T cell repertoires in COVID-19. Study in general: Sites in the United States, Italy and Spain provided acute and convalescent COVID-19 samples.

One Seattle source followed patients from active infection through their disease course. Sequencing was performed with immunoSEQ multiplex PCR; in TCRdb, only in-frame clones are kept and a portion is missing. The sample has tens of thousands of clones; around 85% are singletons. With 4 bases clipped from V and 1 base from J, the junction kept 4 bases outside the gene matches. The CDR3 is 15 residues long. The germline CDR1 and CDR2 sequences are PRHDT and FYEKMQ (reference sequence). Sequenced sample: peripheral blood. The sequence came from an elderly woman with COVID-19, enrolled during active disease. The V and J genes are TRBV13 and TRBJ2-7, with 10 nucleotides matching TRBD1. The CDR3 protein is CASSSRDRGSYEQYF. The CDR3 region has the DNA TGTGCCAGCAGCTCTCGGGACAGGGGTTCCTACGAGCAGTACTTC.